The 17 T cell receptor beta chains listed next were all sequenced from one sample in a study of blood T cell repertoires in COVID-19. The protocol was immunoSEQ multiplex PCR, while the TCRdb copy is restricted to in-frame clones and leaves out a portion. The sample lists fewer than 150,000 clones, roughly four fifths occurring once. Sequenced input: peripheral blood. These receptors were collected from a human donor in a cohort sampled during active COVID-19.

This clone is medium-sized (0.01 to 0.1%) in the sample. J is TRBJ2-4 and V is TRBV2; 7 bases map to TRBD1. Germline CDR1 is SNHLY and CDR2 is FYNNEI. V lost 3 bases and J lost 6; bases outside the gene matches: 5. This CDR3 is 14 amino acids long. CDR3 sequence: CASSETGYGNIQYF. The DNA for the CDR3 is TGTGCCAGCAGTGAGACAGGGTACGGAAACATTCAGTACTTC.

The chain links TRBV9 to TRBJ2-7; D is unclear. Germline values: CDR1 SGDLS, CDR2 YYNGEE. Trimming took off 0 bases at V and 3 bases at J, with 7 bases between the two ends. The CDR3 is made up of 13 amino acids. CDR3 region: CASSVGANYEQYF. CDR3 DNA sequence: TGTGCCAGCAGCGTAGGGGCCAACTACGAGCAGTACTTC.

The chain recombines TRBV24-1 with TRBJ2-4; D possibly corresponds to TRBD1 (5 bases). This CDR3 has 18 amino acids. Germline-derived CDR1 and CDR2 are KGHDR and SFDVKD. The ends were cut back, 4 bases at V and 0 bases at J, with 18 bases in the middle. The CDR3 DNA sequence: TGTGCCACCAGTGACGATTCAGACAGATCCTTAGCCAAAAACATTCAGTACTTC. This translates into CATSDDSDRSLAKNIQYF.

V gene TRBV3-1 (or the pseudogene TRBV3-2) combines with J gene TRBJ1-1; TRBD1 matches 8 bases. The CDR3 consists of 13 residues. The germline gives CDR1 LGHDT, CDR2 YNNKEL (reference sequence). The trim removed 3 bases at V and 5 bases at J, leaving 2 bases unmatched. In DNA form, the CDR3 reads TGTGCCAGCAGCCAGACAGGGGAAACTGAAGCTTTCTTT. Amino acids: CASSQTGETEAFF.

The chain joins TRBV6-4 to TRBJ1-1; maybe TRBD1 (5 bases). CDR1 is MRHNA, CDR2 SNTAGT, per germline. The CDR3 totals 12 residues. V was clipped by 6 bases and J by 2 bases, with 7 bases between them. The CDR3 reads CASRTDNTEAFF. CDR3 sequence (DNA): TGTGCCAGCAGGACAGACAACACTGAAGCTTTCTTT.

The DNA of the CDR3 is TGTGCCAGCAGCTTAGGCCGTCAGGGGGCTGAAGCTTTCTTT. It encodes CASSLGRQGAEAFF. The rearrangement joins TRBV13 to TRBJ1-1, with 7 bases matching TRBD1. Germline V CDR1 and CDR2: PRHDT, FYEKMQ (reference sequence). Trimming cost V 0 bases and J 6 bases; bases outside gene matches: 4. The CDR3 loop spans 14 amino acids.

The chain links TRBV19 to TRBJ2-3; 13 bases agree with TRBD2. V lost 6 bases, J lost 6 bases, and 6 bases stayed unmatched. The CDR3 totals 15 residues. Germline CDR1 LNHDA, CDR2 SQIVND (reference sequence). The CDR3 reads CASRETSGGRDTQYF. DNA for the CDR3: TGTGCCAGTAGAGAGACTAGCGGGGGGCGGGATACGCAGTATTTT. The complete variable domain, with remaining parts taken from reference TRBV19 and TRBJ2-3, reads DGGITQSPKYLFRKEGQNVTLSCEQNLNHDAMYWYRQDPGQGLRLIYYSQIVNDFQKGDIAEGYSVSREKKESFPLTVTSAQKNPTAFYLCASRETSGGRDTQYFGPGTRLTVL.

The count of this clone is one. The chain combines TRBV6-5 with TRBJ1-2; TRBD1 matches 7 bases. The J segment lost 3 bases and the V segment lost 5 bases, leaving 3 bases of the junction unmatched. Germline CDR1 reads MNHEY; CDR2 reads SVGAGI. There are 13 residues in the CDR3. The CDR3 protein is CASSRDRDYGYTF. CDR3 nucleotide sequence: TGTGCCAGCAGTCGTGACAGGGACTATGGCTACACCTTC.

This chain joins TRBV4-1 and TRBJ2-7; 8 bases agree with TRBD2. Germline V gene lookup returns CDR1 MGHRA and CDR2 YSYEKL. Trimming took 4 bases from V and 3 from J; bases not matched to a gene: 5. The CDR3 runs to 14 residues. CDR3 in amino acids: CASSLGREDYEQYF. The CDR3, as DNA: TGCGCCAGCAGCCTTGGGCGGGAGGACTACGAGCAGTACTTC.

This chain links TRBV10-3 with TRBJ1-3; 7 bases are a match to TRBD1. The CDR3 runs 17 residues. Trimming cost V 0 bases and J 3 bases; bases outside gene matches: 8. CDR1 is ENHRY and CDR2 is SYGVKD in the germline V gene. The CDR3 nucleotides read TGTGCCATCAGTGAGTCGGGACAGACCTTCGGTGGAAACACCATATATTTT. This encodes CAISESGQTFGGNTIYF.

The rearrangement joins TRBV9 to TRBJ2-2; D perhaps matches TRBD1 (5 bases). This CDR3 is built from 16 residues. CDR1 SGDLS and CDR2 YYNGEE come from the germline V gene. V was trimmed by 0 bases and J by 1 base, leaving 10 bases between them. The CDR3 nucleotides are TGTGCCAGCAGCGTAGGGGGCAGTATGAACACCGGGGAGCTGTTTTTT. It codes for CASSVGGSMNTGELFF.

This clone was found once. V usage is TRBV5-5 and J usage is TRBJ2-1; 9 nucleotides align to TRBD2. The CDR3 sequence is 16 residues long. The V gene end was trimmed by 2 bases and the J gene end by 3 bases; junction bases not matched to a gene: 6. The germline V gene has CDR1 SGHKS and CDR2 YYEKEE (reference sequence). Here the CDR3 reads CASSFDGGGVYNEQFF. The CDR3 nucleotides read TGTGCCAGCAGCTTCGATGGCGGGGGGGTCTACAATGAGCAGTTCTTC.

This clone has a single count. In nucleotides, the CDR3 is TGCGCCAGCAGCACTCAGACAGGACCGAACACTGAAGCTTTCTTT. Its translation: CASSTQTGPNTEAFF. The chain recombines TRBV5-1 with TRBJ1-1; D might be TRBD1 (6 bases). The CDR3 runs 15 residues. Germline V gene lookup returns CDR1 SGHRS and CDR2 YFSETQ. With 4 bases removed from V and 1 base from J, the gap between germline ends came to 14 bases.

This rearrangement joins TRBV7-9 to TRBJ2-1; 7 nucleotides agree with TRBD2. The germline V gene has CDR1 SEHNR and CDR2 FQNEAQ (reference sequence). V shed 6 bases and J 1 base; nucleotides not matched to a gene: 6. This CDR3 has 15 amino acids. The CDR3 protein is CASRPPGGSYNEQFF. The CDR3 DNA is TGTGCCAGCAGGCCTCCGGGGGGATCCTACAATGAGCAGTTCTTC.

V gene TRBV19 combines with J gene TRBJ2-7; a possible D gene is TRBD1 (6 bases). Trimming removed 5 bases at V and 2 bases at J, with 13 bases between. CDR1 is LNHDA, CDR2 SQIVND, per germline (reference sequence). The CDR3 has 14 amino acids. Here the CDR3 DNA reads TGTGCCAGTAGTCCAGGACAGCGAGCCTACGAGCAGTACTTC. Protein sequence: CASSPGQRAYEQYF.

This clone appeared a single time. The V call is TRBV11-1, the J call TRBJ2-7; 8 positions agree with TRBD2. The germline V gene has CDR1 SGHAT and CDR2 FQDESV (reference sequence). V trimming: 5 bases; J trimming: 4 bases; junction bases outside the gene matches: 7. This CDR3 is 14 amino acids long. CDR3 coding DNA: TGTGCCAGCAGCCCCGGGGGGGGCTTATACGAGCAGTACTTC. As protein: CASSPGGGLYEQYF.

The chain combines TRBV18 with TRBJ1-1, with D hard to call. This CDR3 has 13 residues. Germline V gene sequence: CDR1 KGHSH, CDR2 LQKENI. Trimming took off 4 bases at V and 1 base at J, with 7 bases between the two ends. CDR3: CASSREKNTEAFF. The CDR3 DNA follows: TGTGCCAGCTCACGCGAGAAGAACACTGAAGCTTTCTTT.